Each of the 30 T cell receptor beta chains below was sequenced from the same sample in a study of molecular identifiers for immune sequencing clone quantification. TCRdb re-derived calls from the PCR reads in MiXCR, one entry per CDR3 protein. The sample has about 35,000 distinct CDR3 sequences, roughly 18% seen once. Sequencing was done on a sample of naive CD8+ T cells from blood, with Jurkat cell RNA spiked in. Stated subset: FACS-sorted CD8+CD4-CCR7+CD45RA+ naive T cells. The receptors derive from a human donor in good health. Some libraries in this study had Jurkat cell RNA spiked in.

The chain combines TRBV6-5 with TRBJ1-5; D not resolved. CDR1 and CDR2 (germline): MNHEY, SVGAGI. Trimming took off 6 bases at V and 1 base at J, with 19 bases between the two ends. This CDR3 is built from 17 residues. CDR3 coding DNA: TGTGCCAGCAGAAAATCACGGACTCACACCAGCAATCAGCCCCAGCATTTT. Translation: CASRKSRTHTSNQPQHF.

This clonotype was seen ten or more times. This rearrangement joins TRBV6-1 to TRBJ1-1, with 8 bases matching TRBD1. In germline, CDR1 is MNHNS, CDR2 SASEGT. The CDR3 length is 13 residues. V was clipped by 6 bases and J by 4 bases; unmatched bases: 4. CDR3 sequence reads: CASRKGQATEAFF. The CDR3 bases are TGTGCCAGCAGGAAGGGACAGGCCACTGAAGCTTTCTTT.

This clonotype has only a few counts. This chain connects TRBV28 to TRBJ1-6; D gene unclear. With 3 bases removed from V and 3 bases from J, the gap between germline ends came to 9 bases. Germline CDR1 and CDR2: MDHEN and SYDVKM. The CDR3 runs to 15 residues. Written as DNA, the CDR3 is TGTGCCAGCAGTTTTGGGCTTCTCTATAATTCACCCCTCCACTTT. Translation: CASSFGLLYNSPLHF.

The gene calls are TRBV14 and TRBJ2-7; D gene unclear. Trimming removed 2 bases at V and 1 base at J, with 9 bases between. Germline loops: CDR1 SGHDN, CDR2 FVKESK. The CDR3 runs 14 residues. As DNA, the CDR3 is TGTGCCAGCAGCCAATGGGTGGGTTCCTACGAGCAGTACTTC. Translated: CASSQWVGSYEQYF.

Note on this clonotype: A read error is possible here, since a much larger clone lies one base away. The gene calls are TRBV7-8 and TRBJ1-5, with TRBD1 identical over 9 bases. CDR1 and CDR2 from the germline V gene are SGHVS and FQNEAQ. This CDR3 is 15 amino acids long. CDR3 bases: TGTGCCAGCAGCTTAAGGGGGACAGGGCGGCAGCCCCCGCATTTT. It yields the protein CASSLRGTGRQPPHF.

This clonotype was counted many times. The rearrangement links TRBV6-5 to TRBJ2-2, with D unresolved. The CDR3 spans 15 residues. Per the germline V gene, CDR1 is MNHEY and CDR2 is SVGAGI. Trimming stripped 2 bases from V and 1 base from J, with 8 bases between. The CDR3 DNA is TGTGCCAGCAGTTACCTTTCCGGGAACACCGGGGAGCTGTTTTTT. Encoded protein: CASSYLSGNTGELFF.

This clonotype came up many times. This chain links TRBV27 with TRBJ2-1; TRBD1 agrees at 8 bases. The CDR3 totals 14 residues. Losses at the gene ends were 4 bases for V and 4 bases for J; bases not matched to a gene: 3. CDR1 and CDR2 from the germline V gene are MNHEY and SMNVEV (reference sequence). The CDR3 bases are TGTGCCAGCAGTTCGGACAGGGTTTACAATGAGCAGTTCTTC. Residues: CASSSDRVYNEQFF.

This clonotype was seen more than once but under ten times. This chain joins TRBV7-3 and TRBJ2-6, with TRBD2 matching 10 bases. J was trimmed by 3 bases and V by 7 bases; bases with no gene match: 9. This CDR3 contains 17 residues. Per the germline V gene, CDR1 is SGHTA and CDR2 is FQGTGA. CDR3 sequence: CASNLGLAKFGANVLTF. Written as DNA, the CDR3 is TGTGCCAGCAACTTGGGACTAGCGAAATTTGGGGCCAACGTCCTGACTTTC.

This clonotype was detected ten times or more. The chain employs TRBV15 and TRBJ2-7; 7 bases map to TRBD2. The V gene's germline CDR1 is LNHNV and CDR2 YYDKDF (reference sequence). The junction had 7 bases not matched to a gene; V was cut back by 5 bases and J by 0 bases. The length of the CDR3 is 15 residues. CDR3 sequence (DNA): TGTGCCACCAGCCTTGGACTAGAGAACTCCTACGAGCAGTACTTC. It translates to CATSLGLENSYEQYF.

The table lists this clonotype with a few counts. The chain carries TRBV18 and TRBJ2-7, with a weak D call TRBD2 (5 bases). CDR1 is KGHSH and CDR2 is LQKENI in the germline V gene. Trimming left V 0 bases short and J 1 base short, with 10 bases between. This CDR3 has 15 residues. The CDR3 reads CASSPPRGPSYEQYF. In DNA, the CDR3 is TGTGCCAGCTCACCACCGCGAGGGCCTTCCTACGAGCAGTACTTC.

The chain couples TRBV7-9 to TRBJ2-3; D gene uncertain. Germline CDR1 and CDR2: SEHNR and FQNEAQ (reference sequence). CDR3 length: 15 amino acids. Trimming shortened V by 6 bases and J by 3 bases, and 16 bases separated the two germline ends. The CDR3 sequence: CASRRLDPLTDTQYF. The CDR3, as DNA: TGTGCCAGCAGACGACTCGACCCCCTTACAGATACGCAGTATTTT. Combining the CDR3 with reference TRBV7-9 and TRBJ2-3 gives the whole variable domain DTGVSQNPRHKITKRGQNVTFRCDPISEHNRLYWYRQTLGQGPEFLTYFQNEAQLEKSRLLSDRFSAERPKGSFSTLEIQRTEQGDSAMYLCASRRLDPLTDTQYFGPGTRLTVL.

The chain combines TRBV29-1 with TRBJ2-5; 7 bases line up with TRBD1. The germline V gene encodes CDR1 SQVTM and CDR2 ANQGSEA. The CDR3 loop spans 14 amino acids. With V trimmed by 6 bases and J by 2 bases, 9 bases remained unmatched. The CDR3 spells CSVPRDSVQETQYF. CDR3 nucleotides: TGCAGCGTCCCAAGGGACAGTGTACAAGAGACCCAGTACTTC. The full variable domain, in which reference TRBV29-1 and TRBJ2-5 provide the parts outside the CDR3, is SAVISQKPSRDICQRGTSLTIQCQVDSQVTMMFWYRQQPGQSLTLIATANQGSEATYESGFVIDKFPISRPNLTFSTLTVSNMSPEDSSIYLCSVPRDSVQETQYFGPGTRLLVL.

This clonotype was observed many times. The genes are TRBV12-3 or TRBV12-4 and TRBJ2-7; 7 bases align to TRBD1. This CDR3 has 14 residues. With V trimmed by 5 bases and J by 5 bases, 9 bases remained unmatched. The CDR3 DNA sequence: TGTGCCAGCAGTCACACAGGGGTTTGGGACGAGCAGTACTTC. Protein product: CASSHTGVWDEQYF.

This clonotype was counted only a few times. The chain carries TRBV18 and TRBJ2-1; the match to TRBD2 covers 10 bases. Trimming cost V 2 bases and J 4 bases; bases outside gene matches: 8. Germline lookup yields CDR1 KGHSH and CDR2 LQKENI. The CDR3 extends over 17 amino acids. The CDR3 reads CASSPSLAGETYNEQFF. CDR3 coding DNA: TGTGCCAGCTCACCATCGCTAGCGGGAGAGACATACAATGAGCAGTTCTTC.

This clonotype has ten or more counts. The chain couples TRBV19 to TRBJ1-1; 7 bases match TRBD1. The CDR3 sequence is 13 residues long. V dropped 6 bases and J dropped 5; count of bases not matched to a gene: 6. Germline assignment: CDR1 LNHDA and CDR2 SQIVND (reference sequence). The CDR3 reads CASSWQGVTEAFF. As DNA, the CDR3 is TGTGCCAGTAGCTGGCAGGGGGTGACTGAAGCTTTCTTT.

This clonotype was counted at least ten times. This rearrangement joins TRBV4-3 to TRBJ2-1; 11 nucleotides match TRBD2. In germline, CDR1 is LGHNA, CDR2 YSLEER. The V segment lost 0 bases and the J segment 6 bases; nucleotides outside the gene matches: 10. The CDR3 consists of 18 residues. Written as DNA, the CDR3 is TGCGCCAGCAGCCAAGAGGCCTCTAGCGGGAGGCGTGTCAATGAGCAGTTCTTC. It yields the protein CASSQEASSGRRVNEQFF.

This clonotype has at least ten counts. V is TRBV29-1 and J is TRBJ1-2; 7 bases agree with TRBD1. J lost 0 bases, V lost 1 base, and 5 bases had no gene match. The CDR3 consists of 15 residues. Germline lookup yields CDR1 SQVTM and CDR2 ANQGSEA. The CDR3 DNA sequence: TGCAGCGTTGAAGCGCCGGGACAGACTAACTATGGCTACACCTTC. Translated, it gives CSVEAPGQTNYGYTF.

Ten or more counts support this clonotype. This chain links TRBV29-1 with TRBJ2-1; 10 bases are a match to TRBD2. V shed 3 bases, J shed 9 bases, and the junction held 17 bases outside the gene matches. Germline V CDR1 and CDR2: SQVTM, ANQGSEA. The CDR3 consists of 17 residues. The CDR3 nucleotides read TGCAGCGTTGATAGTACCGGACTAGCGGAGTTCGGGGGTGAGCAGTTCTTC. Translating it yields CSVDSTGLAEFGGEQFF.

Comment on this clonotype: A read error may explain this, as a much larger clone is one base away. CDR3 sequence reads: CASSPDIHNEQFF. CDR3 DNA sequence: TGTGCCAGCAGCCCGGACATCCACAATGAGCAGTTCTTC. The chain couples TRBV13 to TRBJ2-1; D might be TRBD1 (5 bases). This CDR3 spans 13 amino acids. V lost 5 bases to trimming and J lost 5 bases, with 10 bases between them. From germline, CDR1 is PRHDT and CDR2 FYEKMQ (reference sequence).

About this clonotype itself: A much more abundant neighbour one base away suggests this may be a read error. This chain uses TRBV4-2 with TRBJ2-2; TRBD1 or TRBD2 may be the D gene (5 bases each). The CDR3 extends over 14 amino acids. Trimming removed 8 bases at V and 10 bases at J, with 20 bases between. Germline V gene data show CDR1 as LGHNA and CDR2 as YNFKEQ. CDR3: CASLPLGEGEELFF. As DNA, the CDR3 is TGTGCCAGCCTACCTTTGGGGGAAGGCGAGGAGCTGTTTTTT.

J is TRBJ2-1 and V is TRBV12-3 or TRBV12-4; the match to TRBD2 covers 7 bases. This CDR3 is 16 amino acids long. V lost 3 bases and J lost 7; bases outside the gene matches: 12. CDR3 residues: CASSFAGERGKNEQFF. The CDR3 DNA reads as TGTGCCAGCAGTTTCGCTGGGGAGCGGGGAAAGAATGAGCAGTTCTTC.

A few counts support this clonotype. The chain combines TRBV12-3 or TRBV12-4 with TRBJ1-1; 10 positions match TRBD1. The CDR3 spans 15 residues. V trimming: 5 bases; J trimming: 4 bases; junction bases outside the gene matches: 7. This CDR3 is CASSPGDRGTTEAFF. CDR3 sequence (DNA): TGTGCCAGCAGTCCTGGGGACAGGGGTACCACTGAAGCTTTCTTT.

The chain recombines TRBV12-2 with TRBJ2-6; the table gives TRBD1 as D, unverified against the DNA. TRBV12-2 counts as a pseudogene. The length of the CDR3 is 18 residues. CDR3 amino acids: CASRIDRDRPSGANVLTF. CDR3 nucleotide sequence: TGTGCAAGTCGCATAGACCGGGACCGCCCCTCTGGGGCCAACGTCCTGACTTTC.

This clonotype was counted at least ten times. J is TRBJ1-2 and V is TRBV29-1; 8 bases are a match to TRBD1. Germline V gives CDR1 SQVTM, CDR2 ANQGSEA. J lost 5 bases, V lost 7 bases, and 6 bases had no gene match. This CDR3 spans 12 amino acids. The CDR3 here is CSGRQGRYGYTF. CDR3 sequence (DNA): TGCAGCGGGAGACAGGGGAGGTATGGCTACACCTTC.

This clonotype was recorded at least ten times. The J gene is TRBJ2-3, the V gene TRBV15; D not certain. The CDR3 is made up of 14 amino acids. CDR1 is LNHNV, CDR2 YYDKDF, per germline (reference sequence). Trimming removed 6 bases from V and 9 bases from J, with 19 bases in between. The CDR3 loop is CATSTPTYSTTQYF. CDR3 DNA: TGTGCCACCAGTACTCCGACTTATTCGACAACGCAGTATTTT.

This clonotype was observed a handful of times. The chain combines TRBV12-3 or TRBV12-4 with TRBJ2-7; TRBD1 or TRBD2 may be the D gene (5 bases each). This CDR3 has 14 residues. Trimming took off 4 bases at V and 7 bases at J, with 17 bases between the two ends. CDR3 protein: CASSSRDGGVEQYF. As DNA, the CDR3 is TGTGCCAGCAGTTCCCGGGACGGTGGTGTGGAGCAGTACTTC.

V and J are TRBV28 and TRBJ2-7; weak D call: TRBD1 (6 bases). Between the trimmed V and J ends, which lost 10 bases and 5 bases, there was a span of 15 bases. The CDR3 has 12 amino acids. CDR1 and CDR2 from the germline V gene are MDHEN and SYDVKM. The CDR3 protein is CATARGINEQYF. The CDR3 nucleotides read TGTGCCACCGCGAGGGGGATCAACGAGCAGTACTTC.

This clonotype is a singleton in its sample. A single base separates this from a much larger clone, so it may be a read error. The J gene is TRBJ2-3, the V gene TRBV7-8; D gene unclear. V gave up 2 bases and J gave up 0 bases, with 12 bases separating them. CDR1 and CDR2 (germline): SGHVS, FQNEAQ. The CDR3 has 16 amino acids. The CDR3 protein is CASSLYWVASTDTQYF. CDR3 nucleotides: TGTGCCAGCAGCTTATACTGGGTCGCTAGCACAGATACGCAGTATTTT.

The rearrangement joins TRBV21-1 to TRBJ2-7; the table names TRBD1, a call not compared with the DNA. TRBV21-1 is a pseudogene segment. CDR3 length: 16 amino acids. The chain's CDR3 is CASSLRRDRGSHEQYF. In DNA form, the CDR3 reads TGTGCCAGCAGCCTCCGCAGGGACAGGGGATCCCACGAGCAGTACTTC.

This clonotype showed up many times. This chain joins TRBV4-2 and TRBJ1-6; D gene ambiguous. Trimming left V 0 bases short and J 7 bases short, with 13 bases between. The CDR3 runs 16 residues. The germline V gene encodes CDR1 LGHNA and CDR2 YNFKEQ. The CDR3 coding sequence is TGTGCCAGCAGCCAAGAACTTGCAATCCGGAATTCACCCCTCCACTTT. Translation: CASSQELAIRNSPLHF.